Sequencing of this T cell receptor beta chain was carried out in a study of T cell responses to AZD1222 COVID-19 vaccine. Study-level results: Of spike-specific TCRs, nearly half reportedly target regions left unmutated in variants. Spike-specific TCR breadth and depth both grew after two AZD1222 doses. At baseline, seropositivity was found in only a handful of AZD1222 recipients.

V lost 6 bases and J 1 base, leaving 19 bases between the germline ends. The CDR3 has 16 amino acids. Per germline, CDR1 SGHRS and CDR2 YFSETQ. This table comes from immunoSEQ multiplex PCR, and its TCRdb copy is limited to in-frame clones, with some not included. The table includes about 110,000 clones, approximately 90% detected once. Note on this clone: Its specificity is unknown.

The receptor was derived from an adult in good health. This sample comprised peripheral blood, obtained on day 0 of AZD1222 vaccination. This chain joins TRBV5-1 and TRBJ1-1; a weak D match, TRBD1 (6 bases). Written as DNA, the CDR3 is TGCGCCAGCACTCCCGATGGGGGCAGGGGGAACACTGAAGCTTTCTTT. It translates to CASTPDGGRGNTEAFF.